This T cell receptor beta chain appears in the sequencing data of a study of shared clonotypes between healthy human individuals. This CDR3 comprises 13 residues. Germline V CDR1 and CDR2: SGHRS, YFSETQ. V dropped 0 bases and J dropped 4 bases, with 7 bases sitting between them. On this clone: The antigen is undetermined. Other nucleotide sequences in the sample specify the same CDR3.

Clones were read by immunoSEQ multiplex PCR, and TCRdb kept only the in-frame ones, dropping some. The table records 2 million to 3 million clones, 93% of them present only once. Findings of the study overall: Sampling involved blood alone; tissue repertoires likely differ. The authors expected sequencing depth to affect clonotype sharing among donors.

Sequences were obtained from naive CD4+ T cells from PBMCs. Subset in this sample: CD45RA+ positively selected. This clonotype was sampled from a man aged 18 to 35 in good health. Some clones in this sample may be carry-over from other donors' samples. The gene calls are TRBV5-1 and TRBJ1-2; no clear D. The CDR3 sequence: CASSLGSGYGYTF. CDR3 nucleotides: TGCGCCAGCAGCTTGGGGAGCGGCTATGGCTACACCTTC.